The 32 T cell receptor beta chains below all came from one sample that was sequenced in a study of shared clonotypes between healthy human individuals. Measured with immunoSEQ multiplex PCR; TCRdb has only the in-frame clones, and not every one. The repertoire holds some 900,000 clones, 76% seen once, with about 1.5% in the top ten. Sample: memory CD4+ T cells sorted from blood. Documented subset: CD45RA-negative fraction. The receptors here all came from a man aged 18 to 29 in good health.

The rearrangement joins TRBV30 to TRBJ1-5, with D unclear. There are 13 residues in the CDR3. CDR1 GTSNPN and CDR2 SVGIG come from the germline V gene (reference sequence). V was pared by 1 base and J by 3 bases, with 7 bases between. The CDR3 here is CAWSAKYNQPQHF. CDR3 bases: TGTGCCTGGAGTGCAAAGTACAATCAGCCCCAGCATTTT.

This chain uses TRBV7-9 with TRBJ2-7; possibly TRBD1 for D (7 bases). Germline assignment: CDR1 SEHNR and CDR2 FQNEAQ (reference sequence). Between the trimmed V and J ends, which lost 2 bases and 5 bases, there was a span of 10 bases. The CDR3 has 13 residues. CDR3 DNA: TGTGCCAGCAGCTTAACCAGGGGGGACGAGCAGTACTTC. This codes for CASSLTRGDEQYF.

With regard to this clone: This likely reflects a read error, since a far larger clone is one base away. The V and J genes are TRBV28 and TRBJ2-7, with 9 bases identical to TRBD2. The CDR3 has 14 amino acids. V lost 6 bases, J lost 2 bases, and 5 bases stayed unmatched. The V gene's germline CDR1 is MDHEN and CDR2 SYDVKM. The CDR3 sequence is CASSTSGPPYEQYF. The CDR3 region has the DNA TGTGCCAGCAGCACTAGCGGGCCTCCCTACGAGCAGTACTTC.

In the case of this clone: Other DNA variants within this sample encode the same CDR3. The chain joins TRBV28 to TRBJ2-7; weak D call: TRBD1 (6 bases). CDR1 is MDHEN and CDR2 is SYDVKM in the germline V gene. V was pared by 7 bases and J by 0 bases, with 10 bases between. The CDR3 has 13 amino acids. The CDR3: CASIRGGSYEQYF. In DNA, the CDR3 is TGTGCCAGCATCCGAGGGGGCTCCTACGAGCAGTACTTC.

The chain has TRBV9 and TRBJ1-4; 8 bases agree with TRBD1. J gave up 5 bases and V 3 bases, and 6 bases lay outside the gene matches. This CDR3 spans 15 amino acids. Germline V lookup: CDR1 SGDLS, CDR2 YYNGEE. The CDR3 loop reads CASSAGRTGNEKLFF. For the CDR3, the DNA is TGTGCCAGCAGCGCGGGCCGGACAGGGAATGAAAAACTGTTTTTT. Full variable domain (missing parts from reference TRBV9 and TRBJ1-4): DSGVTQTPKHLITATGQRVTLRCSPRSGDLSVYWYQQSLDQGLQFLIQYYNGEERAKGNILERFSAQQFPDLHSELNLSSLELGDSALYFCASSAGRTGNEKLFFGSGTQLSVL.

This clone has only a few counts. The V and J genes are TRBV29-1 and TRBJ2-7; D may be TRBD2 (6 bases). Trimming removed 4 bases from V and 4 bases from J, with 14 bases in between. CDR3 length equals 13 residues. Germline V gene lookup returns CDR1 SQVTM and CDR2 ANQGSEA. CDR3 protein: CSVVLAGQYEQYF. The CDR3 DNA sequence: TGCAGCGTTGTCCTCGCGGGGCAATACGAGCAGTACTTC.

The CDR3 sequence: CASSARDRSYEQYF. The CDR3 DNA follows: TGTGCCAGCAGCGCCCGGGACAGATCCTACGAGCAGTACTTC. This chain joins TRBV5-4 and TRBJ2-7, with 7 bases matching TRBD1. Germline lookup yields CDR1 SGHNT and CDR2 YYREEE (reference sequence). Unmatched junction bases numbered 5, after V lost 4 bases and J lost 1 base. The CDR3 runs 14 residues.

V and J are TRBV19 and TRBJ1-1; perhaps TRBD1 as D (5 bases). CDR3 size: 13 residues. The V end was cut by 6 bases, the J end by 1 base, with 9 bases between. Germline lookup yields CDR1 LNHDA and CDR2 SQIVND (reference sequence). CDR3: CASSSRGNTEAFF. In nucleotides, the CDR3 is TGTGCCAGTAGCTCTAGGGGGAACACTGAAGCTTTCTTT.

The table lists this clone with a count of one. The V gene is TRBV7-3, the J gene TRBJ1-2; a weak D match, TRBD1 (5 bases). The V end lost 2 bases, the J end lost 3 bases, and 13 bases lay between the germline ends. The CDR3 loop spans 15 amino acids. Germline V gives CDR1 SGHTA, CDR2 FQGTGA. The CDR3 DNA reads as TGTGCCAGCAGCTTACAGCCAGGGATAGACTATGGCTACACCTTC. It codes for CASSLQPGIDYGYTF.

This clone was observed a single time. The CDR3 coding sequence is TGTGCCAGCAGCTTGGAGGCGGCTTCCTCCTACGAGCAGTACTTC. It translates to CASSLEAASSYEQYF. V usage is TRBV5-5 and J usage is TRBJ2-7; D not certain. The germline V gene has CDR1 SGHKS and CDR2 YYEKEE (reference sequence). V was trimmed by 0 bases and J by 0 bases, leaving 10 bases between them. CDR3 length equals 15 residues.

In the case of this clone: The same CDR3 is also encoded by other DNA sequences in this sample. The rearrangement uses TRBV6-5 and TRBJ2-1, with a tentative D call TRBD2 (6 bases). Germline V CDR1 and CDR2: MNHEY, SVGAGI. This CDR3 spans 15 amino acids. The ends were cut back, 5 bases at V and 0 bases at J, with 11 bases in the middle. In nucleotides, the CDR3 is TGTGCCAGCAGTCCCCTGGGGGGCTCCTACAATGAGCAGTTCTTC. Its protein product is CASSPLGGSYNEQFF.

The chain carries TRBV11-2 and TRBJ1-5; a possible D gene is TRBD1 (6 bases). Per germline, CDR1 SGHAT and CDR2 FQNNGV. The CDR3 is 15 amino acids. Trimming cost V 1 base and J 3 bases, with 10 bases left between them. DNA for the CDR3: TGTGCCAGCAGCTTAGTAACAGGGTACAATCAGCCCCAGCATTTT. Encoded protein: CASSLVTGYNQPQHF.

As regards this clone: At one of its ends the junction is not consistent with the germline gene, which may arise from a read error. This sequence joins TRBV7-7 and TRBJ2-5; no clear D. This CDR3 region has 14 residues. CDR1 and CDR2 from the germline V gene are SSHAT and FNYEAQ (reference sequence). This CDR3 reads CASSLGNTQETQYF. Written as DNA, the CDR3 is TGTGCTAGCAGCTTAGGGAACACACAAGAGACCCAGTACTTC.

The chain recombines TRBV5-1 with TRBJ2-2, with TRBD1 identical over 9 bases. This CDR3 has 16 amino acids. After removal of 0 bases from V and 4 bases from J, the junction contained 4 bases not matched to a gene. Germline assignment: CDR1 SGHRS and CDR2 YFSETQ. The CDR3 DNA reads as TGCGCCAGCAGCTTGGGACAGGGGGATCCCACCGGGGAGCTGTTTTTT. Amino acid sequence: CASSLGQGDPTGELFF. Complete variable domain (other parts from reference TRBV5-1 and TRBJ2-2): KAGVTQTPRYLIKTRGQQVTLSCSPISGHRSVSWYQQTPGQGLQFLFEYFSETQRNKGNFPGRFSGRQFSNSRSEMNVSTLELGDSALYLCASSLGQGDPTGELFFGEGSRLTVL.

This chain links TRBV9 with TRBJ2-7; no clear D gene. Looked up from germline, CDR1 is SGDLS and CDR2 is YYNGEE. There are 15 residues in the CDR3. Trimming left V 0 bases short and J 1 base short, with 11 bases between. The CDR3 bases are TGTGCCAGCAGCGTAGCTCCAGGCTTTTCCTACGAGCAGTACTTC. This gives the protein CASSVAPGFSYEQYF.

This clone occurred a few times. This chain joins TRBV18 and TRBJ1-2, with 7 bases aligning to TRBD1. The germline CDR1 and CDR2 sequences are KGHSH and LQKENI. The J segment lost 6 bases and the V segment lost 5 bases, leaving 9 bases of the junction unmatched. The CDR3 sequence is 14 residues long. In DNA, the CDR3 is TGTGCCAGCTCAACAACGACAGGGTCGCATGGCTACACCTTC. Translated, it gives CASSTTTGSHGYTF.

This clone was picked up one time. This sequence joins TRBV5-1 and TRBJ2-7; the D is unclear. V dropped 4 bases and J dropped 3 bases, with 14 bases sitting between them. Per the germline V gene, CDR1 is SGHRS and CDR2 is YFSETQ. CDR3 length equals 14 residues. The CDR3 reads CASSQDRAVYEQYF. The CDR3 DNA follows: TGCGCCAGCAGCCAAGACCGGGCCGTCTACGAGCAGTACTTC.

This chain joins TRBV7-6 and TRBJ2-7; unclear D gene. Germline loops: CDR1 SGHVS, CDR2 FNYEAQ. Trimming left V 6 bases short and J 0 bases short, with 6 bases between. The CDR3 length is 12 residues. In DNA, the CDR3 is TGTGCCAGCAGAGGTAGCTCCTACGAGCAGTACTTC. This sequence encodes CASRGSSYEQYF. Filled out from reference TRBV7-6 and TRBJ2-7, the complete variable domain reads GAGVSQSPRYKVTKRGQDVALRCDPISGHVSLYWYRQALGQGPEFLTYFNYEAQQDKSGLPNDRFSAERPEGSISTLTIQRTEQRDSAMYRCASRGSSYEQYFGPGTRLTVT.

The rearrangement uses TRBV7-3 and TRBJ1-3, with a tentative D call TRBD1 (5 bases). The ends were cut back, 3 bases at V and 8 bases at J, with 11 bases in the middle. This CDR3 region has 13 residues. The V gene's germline CDR1 is SGHTA and CDR2 FQGTGA. Here the CDR3 DNA reads TGTGCCAGCAGCTTGGGGGTGAAGGACACCATATATTTT. It codes for CASSLGVKDTIYF.

J is TRBJ1-3 and V is TRBV19; maybe TRBD1 (5 bases). This CDR3 has 14 residues. The V end lost 9 bases, the J end lost 0 bases, and 12 bases lay between the germline ends. Germline V gene data show CDR1 as LNHDA and CDR2 as SQIVND (reference sequence). The DNA for the CDR3 is TGTGCCAGCCGACAGCGAAGCTCTGGAAACACCATATATTTT. Its protein is CASRQRSSGNTIYF.

The rearrangement uses TRBV6-5 and TRBJ2-1, with TRBD2 matching 11 bases. The germline V gene has CDR1 MNHEY and CDR2 SVGAGI. The CDR3 spans 16 residues. The V and J ends lost 2 bases and 9 bases, in that order; junction bases with no gene match: 9. The CDR3 loop is CASSYGGSGGAGEQFF. CDR3 DNA sequence: TGTGCCAGCAGTTACGGTGGTAGCGGGGGGGCCGGTGAGCAGTTCTTC.

The gene calls are TRBV28 and TRBJ2-7; 9 positions match TRBD2. The CDR3 is 13 amino acids. Trimming at V came to 6 bases and at J to 7 bases, leaving 7 bases not matched to a gene. From germline, CDR1 is MDHEN and CDR2 SYDVKM. The CDR3 DNA follows: TGTGCCAGCAGGGGGGGACTAGCTGGTGAGCAGTACTTC. This translates into CASRGGLAGEQYF.

The chain is built from TRBV9 and TRBJ2-1, with TRBD2 matching 11 bases. Germline V lookup: CDR1 SGDLS, CDR2 YYNGEE. With V trimmed by 0 bases and J by 7 bases, 3 bases remained unmatched. This CDR3 is built from 15 residues. The CDR3 region is CASSVALAGVNEQFF. The DNA of the CDR3 is TGTGCCAGCAGCGTAGCACTAGCGGGAGTAAATGAGCAGTTCTTC.

The V gene is TRBV19, the J gene TRBJ2-5; TRBD1 aligns across 11 bases. V was clipped by 5 bases and J by 5 bases; unmatched bases: 7. This CDR3 contains 15 residues. Looked up from germline, CDR1 is LNHDA and CDR2 is SQIVND (reference sequence). CDR3 nucleotide sequence: TGTGCCAGTAGTCTGGGGGACAGGGGGATTGAGACCCAGTACTTC. The encoded protein is CASSLGDRGIETQYF.

The chain has TRBV7-9 and TRBJ2-5, with TRBD2 as a possible D gene (5 bases). Germline CDR1 reads SEHNR; CDR2 reads FQNEAQ (reference sequence). Trimming removed 4 bases at V and 3 bases at J, with 6 bases between. The CDR3 extends over 12 amino acids. Here the CDR3 reads CASSSREETQYF. The CDR3 coding sequence is TGTGCCAGCAGCTCGCGGGAAGAGACCCAGTACTTC.

The chain carries TRBV19 and TRBJ1-5; D call uncertain. V dropped 1 base and J dropped 9 bases, with 25 bases sitting between them. The CDR3 runs 18 residues. Germline CDR1 is LNHDA and CDR2 is SQIVND (reference sequence). Here the CDR3 DNA reads TGTGCCAGTAGTATAGGCGTAGAGGGCAGGCGCCCGGAACCGCCCCAGCATTTT. Protein sequence: CASSIGVEGRRPEPPQHF.

V gene TRBV11-2 combines with J gene TRBJ1-5, with a tentative D call TRBD1 (5 bases). This CDR3 comprises 15 residues. Germline CDR1 reads SGHAT; CDR2 reads FQNNGV. The V end lost 1 base, the J end lost 5 bases, and 12 bases lay between the germline ends. The CDR3 nucleotides are TGTGCCAGCAGCTTAGGCGGGGGTGGCGATCAGCCCCAGCATTTT. Protein: CASSLGGGGDQPQHF. The full variable domain, with the rest looked up from reference TRBV11-2 and TRBJ1-5, is EAGVAQSPRYKIIEKRQSVAFWCNPISGHATLYWYQQILGQGPKLLIQFQNNGVVDDSQLPKDRFSAERLKGVDSTLKIQPAKLEDSAVYLCASSLGGGGDQPQHFGDGTRLSIL.

Turning to this clone: This could be a read error, since a much larger clone is one nucleotide away. J is TRBJ2-1 and V is TRBV2; D gene ambiguous. The CDR3 spans 11 residues. V shed 8 bases and J shed 2 bases, with 4 bases lying between them. Per germline, CDR1 SNHLY and CDR2 FYNNEI. The CDR3 loop reads CASGTYNEQFF. CDR3 DNA sequence: TGTGCCAGCGGAACCTACAATGAGCAGTTCTTC. Full variable domain (rest looked up from reference TRBV2 and TRBJ2-1): EPEVTQTPSHQVTQMGQEVILRCVPISNHLYFYWYRQILGQKVEFLVSFYNNEISEKSEIFDDQFSVERPDGSNFTLKIRSTKLEDSAMYFCASGTYNEQFFGPGTRLTVL.

The chain employs TRBV4-1 and TRBJ2-7; TRBD1 agrees at 8 bases. CDR1 MGHRA and CDR2 YSYEKL come from the germline V gene. The CDR3 loop spans 14 amino acids. V trimming: 6 bases; J trimming: 4 bases; junction bases outside the gene matches: 8. The CDR3 spells CASSLRDRNYEQYF. The CDR3 DNA follows: TGCGCCAGCAGTCTCCGGGACAGGAATTACGAGCAGTACTTC.

The rearrangement joins TRBV11-3 to TRBJ2-3; unclear D gene. Trimming left V 0 bases short and J 1 base short, with 11 bases between. Germline-derived CDR1 and CDR2 are SGHNT and YENEEA. The CDR3 extends over 16 amino acids. CDR3: CASSLDSFGGTDTQYF. CDR3 in DNA: TGTGCCAGCAGCTTAGATTCGTTCGGAGGCACAGATACGCAGTATTTT.

The chain employs TRBV2 and TRBJ1-5, with 7 bases aligning to TRBD1. CDR1 and CDR2 from the germline V gene are SNHLY and FYNNEI. V was clipped by 6 bases and J by 5 bases; unmatched bases: 10. The CDR3 covers 15 residues. The CDR3 is CASRRGGGADQPQHF. The CDR3 DNA reads as TGTGCCAGCAGGAGGGGAGGGGGCGCGGATCAGCCCCAGCATTTT.

The chain is built from TRBV11-2 and TRBJ1-3; TRBD1 might be the D (5 bases). Trimming took 5 bases from V and 3 from J, leaving 17 bases between them. Germline V CDR1 and CDR2: SGHAT, FQNNGV. The CDR3 sequence is 16 residues long. This chain's CDR3 is CASSPSGKRGGNTIYF. In DNA form, the CDR3 reads TGTGCCAGCAGCCCCTCCGGGAAGAGGGGTGGAAACACCATATATTTT.